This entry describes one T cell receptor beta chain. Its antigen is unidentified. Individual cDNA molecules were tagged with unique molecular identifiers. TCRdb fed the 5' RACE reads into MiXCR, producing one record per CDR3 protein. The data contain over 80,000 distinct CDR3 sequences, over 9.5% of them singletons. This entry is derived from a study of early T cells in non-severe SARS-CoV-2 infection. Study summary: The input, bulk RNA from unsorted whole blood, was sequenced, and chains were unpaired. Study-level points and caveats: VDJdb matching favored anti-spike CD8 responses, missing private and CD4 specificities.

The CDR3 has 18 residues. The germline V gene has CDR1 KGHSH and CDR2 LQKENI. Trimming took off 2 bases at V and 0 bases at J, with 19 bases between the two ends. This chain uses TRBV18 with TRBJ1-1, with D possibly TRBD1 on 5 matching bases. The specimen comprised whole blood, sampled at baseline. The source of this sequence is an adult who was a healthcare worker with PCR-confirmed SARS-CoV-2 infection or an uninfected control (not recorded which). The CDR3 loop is CASSPWGPDRAMNTEAFF. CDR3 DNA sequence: TGTGCCAGCTCACCATGGGGCCCCGATCGGGCGATGAACACTGAAGCTTTCTTT.